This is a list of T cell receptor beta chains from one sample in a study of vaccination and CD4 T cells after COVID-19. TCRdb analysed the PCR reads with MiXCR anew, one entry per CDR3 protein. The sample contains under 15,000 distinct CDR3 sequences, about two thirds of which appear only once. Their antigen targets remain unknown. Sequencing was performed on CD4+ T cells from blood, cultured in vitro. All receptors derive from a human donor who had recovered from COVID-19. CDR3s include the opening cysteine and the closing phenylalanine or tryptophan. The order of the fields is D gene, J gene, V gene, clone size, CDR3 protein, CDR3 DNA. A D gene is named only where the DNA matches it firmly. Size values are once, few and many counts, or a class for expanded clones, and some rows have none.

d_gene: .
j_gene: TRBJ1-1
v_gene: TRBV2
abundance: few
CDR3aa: CASSRQWEAFF
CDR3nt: TGTGCCAGCAGTCGACAGTGGGAAGCTTTCTTT

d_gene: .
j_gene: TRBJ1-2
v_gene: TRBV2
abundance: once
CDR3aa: CASKVLQGTGGYTF
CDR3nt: TGTGCCAGCAAGGTCTTACAGGGCACTGGTGGCTACACCTTC

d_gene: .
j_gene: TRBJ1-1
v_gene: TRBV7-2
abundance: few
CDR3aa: CASSSTRGGNTEAFF
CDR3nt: TGTGCCAGCAGCTCTACTCGGGGCGGAAACACTGAAGCTTTCTTT

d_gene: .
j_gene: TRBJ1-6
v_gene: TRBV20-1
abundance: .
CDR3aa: CSARGGRVNSPLHF
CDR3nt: TGCAGTGCTAGAGGGGGCAGGGTGAATTCACCCCTCCACTTT

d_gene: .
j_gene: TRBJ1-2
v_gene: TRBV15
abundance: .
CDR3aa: CATSRVGRDGYTF
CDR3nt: TGTGCCACCAGCAGAGTTGGCAGGGACGGCTACACCTTC

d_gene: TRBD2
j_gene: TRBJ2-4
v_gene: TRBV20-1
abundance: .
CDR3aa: CSARQLYGRDIQYF
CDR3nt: TGCAGTGCGAGGCAGTTATACGGGAGGGACATTCAGTACTTC

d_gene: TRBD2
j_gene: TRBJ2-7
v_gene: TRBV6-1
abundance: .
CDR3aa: CASRTASGSDEQYF
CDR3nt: TGTGCCAGCAGGACAGCTAGCGGGAGTGACGAGCAGTACTTC

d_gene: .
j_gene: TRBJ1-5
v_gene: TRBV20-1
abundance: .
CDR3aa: CSARDPGSNQPQHF
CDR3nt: TGCAGTGCTAGAGATCCGGGGAGCAATCAGCCCCAGCATTTT

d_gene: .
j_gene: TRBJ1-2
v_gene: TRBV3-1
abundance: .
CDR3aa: CASSKQSNYGYTF
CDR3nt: TGTGCCAGCAGCAAACAGAGTAACTATGGCTACACCTTC

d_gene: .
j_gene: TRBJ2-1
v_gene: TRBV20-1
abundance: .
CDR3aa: CSARRHSYNEQFF
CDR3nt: TGCAGTGCTCGGAGGCACTCCTACAATGAGCAGTTCTTC

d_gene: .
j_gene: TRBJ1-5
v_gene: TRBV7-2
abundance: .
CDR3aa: CASSLRQGNQPQHF
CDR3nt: TGTGCCAGCAGCCTCCGACAGGGCAATCAGCCCCAGCATTTT

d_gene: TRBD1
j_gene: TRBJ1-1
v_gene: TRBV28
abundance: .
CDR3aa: CATTQGARTEAFF
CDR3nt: TGTGCCACAACTCAGGGGGCGAGGACTGAAGCTTTCTTT

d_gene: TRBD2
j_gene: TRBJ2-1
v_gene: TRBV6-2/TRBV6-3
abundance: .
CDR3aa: CASSRPLAGGGHEQFF
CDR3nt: TGTGCCAGCAGCCGCCCACTAGCGGGAGGGGGTCATGAGCAGTTCTTC

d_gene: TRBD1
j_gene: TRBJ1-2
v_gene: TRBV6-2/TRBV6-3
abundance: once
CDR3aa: CASSYQGAYGYTF
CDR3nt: TGTGCCAGCAGTTATCAGGGGGCCTATGGCTACACCTTC

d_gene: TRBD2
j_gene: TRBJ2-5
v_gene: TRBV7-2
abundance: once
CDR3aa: CASSRLAGETQYF
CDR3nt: TGTGCCAGCAGCCGGCTAGCGGGCGAGACCCAGTACTTC

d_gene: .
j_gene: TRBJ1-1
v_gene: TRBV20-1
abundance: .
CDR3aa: CSITGTANTEAFF
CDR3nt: TGCAGTATAACCGGGACTGCAAACACTGAAGCTTTCTTT

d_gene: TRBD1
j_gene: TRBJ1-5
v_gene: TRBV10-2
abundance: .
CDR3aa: CASSDADRGSGNQPQHF
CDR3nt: TGCGCCAGCAGTGATGCCGACAGGGGATCGGGCAATCAGCCCCAGCATTTT

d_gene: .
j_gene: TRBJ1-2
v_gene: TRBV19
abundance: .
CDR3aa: CASSAGRTWGYTF
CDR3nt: TGTGCCAGTAGTGCCGGAAGGACGTGGGGCTACACCTTC

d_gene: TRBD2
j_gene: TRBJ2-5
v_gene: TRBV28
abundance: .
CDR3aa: CATSPTGTSGKYQETQYF
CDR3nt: TGTGCCACCTCTCCAACCGGGACTAGCGGGAAGTACCAAGAGACCCAGTACTTC

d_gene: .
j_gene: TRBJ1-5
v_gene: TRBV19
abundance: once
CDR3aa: CASSIKGVGGSSNQPQHF
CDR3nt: TGTGCCAGTAGTATAAAGGGAGTGGGGGGATCTAGCAATCAGCCCCAGCATTTT

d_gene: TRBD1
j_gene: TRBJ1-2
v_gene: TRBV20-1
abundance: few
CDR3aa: CSARDHLTGEWPNYGYTF
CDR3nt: TGCAGTGCTAGAGATCATTTAACAGGGGAATGGCCTAACTATGGCTACACCTTC

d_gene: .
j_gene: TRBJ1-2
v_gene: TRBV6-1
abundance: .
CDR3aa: CASSEGLYGYTF
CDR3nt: TGTGCCAGCAGTGAGGGGTTGTATGGCTACACCTTC